This T cell receptor beta chain is drawn from a study of T-cell memory formation after mild COVID-19. In the study overall: TCR clusters were mostly donor specific.

The CDR3 sequence is 15 residues long. Germline lookup yields CDR1 LGHDT and CDR2 YNNKEL (reference sequence). V shed 1 base, J shed 1 base, and the junction held 2 bases outside the gene matches. TCRalpha and TCRbeta libraries used 5'RACE with constant-segment primers and UMIs. Via MiXCR, TCRdb re-called the 5' RACE reads, giving one row per CDR3 protein. The data hold approximately 350,000 distinct CDR3 sequences, with approximately 27% observed a single time. The receptor comes from an adult woman who had mild COVID-19 (a few samples of this study predate the infection). Cell type and time point are not known. The chain couples TRBV3-1 to TRBJ1-1; 8 bases line up with TRBD1. Specimen: PBMCs or a T cell subset sorted from them (not recorded which). As DNA, the CDR3 is TGTGCCAGCAGCCAAGGGACAGGGAGGAACACTGAAGCTTTCTTT. Protein: CASSQGTGRNTEAFF.